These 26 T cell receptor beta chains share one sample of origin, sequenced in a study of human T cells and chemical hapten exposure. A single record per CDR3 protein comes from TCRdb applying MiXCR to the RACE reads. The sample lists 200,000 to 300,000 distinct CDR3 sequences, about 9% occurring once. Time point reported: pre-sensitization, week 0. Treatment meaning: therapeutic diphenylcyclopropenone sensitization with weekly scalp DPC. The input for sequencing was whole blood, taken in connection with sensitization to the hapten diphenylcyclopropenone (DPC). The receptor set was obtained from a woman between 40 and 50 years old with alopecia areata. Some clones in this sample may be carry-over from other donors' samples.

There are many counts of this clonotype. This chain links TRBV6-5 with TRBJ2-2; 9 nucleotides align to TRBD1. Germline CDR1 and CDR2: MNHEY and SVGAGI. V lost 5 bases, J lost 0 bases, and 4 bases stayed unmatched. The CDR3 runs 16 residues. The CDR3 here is CASSNGDRANTGELFF. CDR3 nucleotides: TGTGCCAGCAGTAATGGGGACAGGGCGAACACCGGGGAGCTGTTTTTT.

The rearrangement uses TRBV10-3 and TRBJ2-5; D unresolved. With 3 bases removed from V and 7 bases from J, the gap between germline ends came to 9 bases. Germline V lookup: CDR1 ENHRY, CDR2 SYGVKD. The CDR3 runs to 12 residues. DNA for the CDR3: TGTGCCATCAGTGACACAACCGGGACCCAGTACTTC. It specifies CAISDTTGTQYF.

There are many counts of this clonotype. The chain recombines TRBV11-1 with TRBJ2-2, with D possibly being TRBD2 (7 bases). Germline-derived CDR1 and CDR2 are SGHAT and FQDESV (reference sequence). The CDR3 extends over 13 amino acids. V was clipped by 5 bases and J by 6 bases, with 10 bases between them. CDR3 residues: CASSPGGPGELFF. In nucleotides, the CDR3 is TGTGCCAGCAGCCCCGGGGGGCCCGGGGAGCTGTTTTTT. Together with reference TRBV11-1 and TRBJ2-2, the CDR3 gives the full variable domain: EAEVAQSPRYKITEKSQAVAFWCDPISGHATLYWYRQILGQGPELLVQFQDESVVDDSQLPKDRFSAERLKGVDSTLKIQPAELGDSAMYLCASSPGGPGELFFGEGSRLTVL.

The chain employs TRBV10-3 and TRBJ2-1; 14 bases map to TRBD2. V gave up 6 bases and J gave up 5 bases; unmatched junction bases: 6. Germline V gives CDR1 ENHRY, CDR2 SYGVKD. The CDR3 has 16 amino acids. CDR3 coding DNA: TGTGCCATCAGCCGGCAGGGACTAGCGGGAGACAATGAGCAGTTCTTC. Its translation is CAISRQGLAGDNEQFF.

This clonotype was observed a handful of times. The CDR3 DNA follows: TGTGCCAGCAGCCCTTCCGGCGGAACTTCCTACGAGCAGTACTTC. This sequence encodes CASSPSGGTSYEQYF. V is TRBV7-3 and J is TRBJ2-7; the D is unclear. The V gene's germline CDR1 is SGHTA and CDR2 FQGTGA. Trimming pared 5 bases from V and 1 base from J, leaving 15 bases between. The CDR3 is 15 amino acids.

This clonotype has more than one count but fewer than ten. The CDR3 DNA follows: TGCGCCAGCAGCCATCGACTAGCGGGAGACCCAGATACGCAGTATTTT. It specifies CASSHRLAGDPDTQYF. The J gene is TRBJ2-3, the V gene TRBV4-3; 12 bases match TRBD2. From germline, CDR1 is LGHNA and CDR2 YSLEER. The CDR3 is 16 residues long. V shed 3 bases, J shed 4 bases, and the junction held 5 bases outside the gene matches.

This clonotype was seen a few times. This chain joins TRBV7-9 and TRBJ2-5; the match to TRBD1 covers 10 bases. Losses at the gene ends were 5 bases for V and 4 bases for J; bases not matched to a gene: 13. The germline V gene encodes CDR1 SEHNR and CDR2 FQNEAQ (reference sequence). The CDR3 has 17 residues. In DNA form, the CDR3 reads TGTGCCAGCAGCCCCCGATTGGGACAGGGGAGGGGAGAGACCCAGTACTTC. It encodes CASSPRLGQGRGETQYF.

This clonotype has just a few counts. The CDR3 loop is CASSGTGDYYGYTF. The CDR3, as DNA: TGTGCCAGCAGCGGGACAGGGGATTACTATGGCTACACCTTC. J is TRBJ1-2 and V is TRBV11-2; TRBD1 matches 10 bases. The V gene end was trimmed by 5 bases and the J gene end by 3 bases; junction bases not matched to a gene: 3. The CDR3 has 14 amino acids. From germline, CDR1 is SGHAT and CDR2 FQNNGV.

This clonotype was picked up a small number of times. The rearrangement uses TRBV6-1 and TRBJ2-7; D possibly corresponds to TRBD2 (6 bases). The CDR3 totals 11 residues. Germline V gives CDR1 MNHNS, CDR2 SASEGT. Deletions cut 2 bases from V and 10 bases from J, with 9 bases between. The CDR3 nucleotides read TGTGCCAGCAGTGAATCGGGAGTTCAGTACTTC. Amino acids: CASSESGVQYF.

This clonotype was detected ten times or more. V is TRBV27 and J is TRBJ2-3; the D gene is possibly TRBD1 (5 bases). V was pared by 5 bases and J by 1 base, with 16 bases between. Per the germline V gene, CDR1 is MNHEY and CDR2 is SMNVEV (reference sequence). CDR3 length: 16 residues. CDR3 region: CASSHRQSLGTDTQYF. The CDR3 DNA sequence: TGTGCCAGCAGTCACCGACAGTCCCTCGGCACAGATACGCAGTATTTT.

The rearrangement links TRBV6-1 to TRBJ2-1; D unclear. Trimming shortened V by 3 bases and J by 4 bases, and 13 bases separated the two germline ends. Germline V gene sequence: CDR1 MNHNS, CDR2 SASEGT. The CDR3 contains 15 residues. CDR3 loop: CASSEFIGPYNEQFF. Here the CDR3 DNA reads TGTGCCAGCAGTGAGTTCATCGGCCCGTACAATGAGCAGTTCTTC.

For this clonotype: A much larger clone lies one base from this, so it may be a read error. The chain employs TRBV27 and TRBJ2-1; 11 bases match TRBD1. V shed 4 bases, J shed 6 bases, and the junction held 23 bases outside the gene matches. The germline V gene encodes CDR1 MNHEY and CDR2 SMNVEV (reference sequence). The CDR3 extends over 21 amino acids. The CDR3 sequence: CASSSLTGTGGFRARGNEQFF. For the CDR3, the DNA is TGTGCCAGCAGTTCCCTCACCGGGACAGGGGGTTTTAGGGCCAGGGGCAATGAGCAGTTCTTC.

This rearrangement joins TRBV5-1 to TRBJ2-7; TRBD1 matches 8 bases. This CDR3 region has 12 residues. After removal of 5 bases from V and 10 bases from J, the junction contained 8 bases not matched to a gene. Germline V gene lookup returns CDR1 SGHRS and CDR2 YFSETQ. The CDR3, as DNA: TGCGCCAGCAGTTACGGACAGGGAGACCAGTACTTC. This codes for CASSYGQGDQYF.

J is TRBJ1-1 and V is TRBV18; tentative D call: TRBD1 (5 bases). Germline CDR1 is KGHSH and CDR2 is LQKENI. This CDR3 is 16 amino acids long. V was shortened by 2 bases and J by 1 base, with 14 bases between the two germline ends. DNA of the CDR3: TGTGCCAGCTCACCAATGGGGGACGGCTGGAACACTGAAGCTTTCTTT. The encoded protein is CASSPMGDGWNTEAFF. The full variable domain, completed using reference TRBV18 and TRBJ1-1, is NAGVMQNPRHLVRRRGQEARLRCSPMKGHSHVYWYRQLPEEGLKFMVYLQKENIIDESGMPKERFSAEFPKEGPSILRIQQVVRGDSAAYFCASSPMGDGWNTEAFFGQGTRLTVV.

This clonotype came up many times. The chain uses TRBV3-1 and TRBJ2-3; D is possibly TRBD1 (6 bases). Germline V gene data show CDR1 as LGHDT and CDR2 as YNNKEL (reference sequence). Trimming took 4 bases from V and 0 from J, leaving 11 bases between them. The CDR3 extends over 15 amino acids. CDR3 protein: CASSLRGSSTDTQYF. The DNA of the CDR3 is TGTGCCAGCAGCCTAAGGGGGAGTAGCACAGATACGCAGTATTTT.

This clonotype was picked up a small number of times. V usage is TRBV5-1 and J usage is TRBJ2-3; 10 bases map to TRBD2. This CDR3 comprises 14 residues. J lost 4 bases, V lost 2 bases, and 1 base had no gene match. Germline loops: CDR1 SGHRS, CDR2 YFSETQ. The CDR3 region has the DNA TGCGCCAGCAGCTTAGGGACTAGCGCAGATACGCAGTATTTT. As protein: CASSLGTSADTQYF.

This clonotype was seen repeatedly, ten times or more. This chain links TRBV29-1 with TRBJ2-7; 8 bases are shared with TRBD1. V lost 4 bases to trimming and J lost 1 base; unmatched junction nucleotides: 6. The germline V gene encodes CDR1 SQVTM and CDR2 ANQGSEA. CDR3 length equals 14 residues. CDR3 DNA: TGCAGCGTTGGATGGAGACAGGGGTCCTACGAGCAGTACTTC. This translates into CSVGWRQGSYEQYF.

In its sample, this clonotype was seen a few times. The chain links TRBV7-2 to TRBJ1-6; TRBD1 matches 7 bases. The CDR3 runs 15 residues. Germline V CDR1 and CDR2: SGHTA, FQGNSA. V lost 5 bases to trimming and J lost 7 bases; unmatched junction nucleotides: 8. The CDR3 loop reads CASSPTGQINSPLHF. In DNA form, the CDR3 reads TGTGCCAGCAGCCCGACGGGACAGATAAATTCACCCCTCCACTTT. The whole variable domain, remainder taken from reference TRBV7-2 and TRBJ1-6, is GAGVSQSPSNKVTEKGKDVELRCDPISGHTALYWYRQSLGQGLEFLIYFQGNSAPDKSGLPSDRFSAERTGGSVSTLTIQRTQQEDSAVYLCASSPTGQINSPLHFGNGTRLTVT.

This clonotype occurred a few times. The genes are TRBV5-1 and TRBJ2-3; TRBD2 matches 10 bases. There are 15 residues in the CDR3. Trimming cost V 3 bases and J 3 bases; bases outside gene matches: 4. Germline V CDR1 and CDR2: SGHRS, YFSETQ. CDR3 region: CASSWSGRETDTQYF. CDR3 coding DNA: TGCGCCAGCAGCTGGAGCGGGAGGGAGACAGATACGCAGTATTTT.

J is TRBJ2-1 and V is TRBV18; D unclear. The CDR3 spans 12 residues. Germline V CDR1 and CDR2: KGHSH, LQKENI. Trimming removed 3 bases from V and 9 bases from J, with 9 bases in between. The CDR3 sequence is CASSPDSGEQFF. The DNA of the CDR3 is TGTGCCAGCTCACCTGATTCCGGTGAGCAGTTCTTC.

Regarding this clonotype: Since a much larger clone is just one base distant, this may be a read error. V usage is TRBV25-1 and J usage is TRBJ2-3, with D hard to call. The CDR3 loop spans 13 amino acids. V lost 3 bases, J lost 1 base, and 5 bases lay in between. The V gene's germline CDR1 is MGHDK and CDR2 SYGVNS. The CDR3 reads CASSDQGTDTQYF. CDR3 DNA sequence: TGTGCCAGCAGTGACCAGGGCACAGATACGCAGTATTTT.

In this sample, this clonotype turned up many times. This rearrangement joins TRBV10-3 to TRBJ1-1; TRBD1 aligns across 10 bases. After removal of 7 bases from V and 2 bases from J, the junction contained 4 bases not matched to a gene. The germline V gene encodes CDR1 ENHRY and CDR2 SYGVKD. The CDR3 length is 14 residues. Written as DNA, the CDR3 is TGTGCCATCACTCCGACAGGGGGCAACACTGAAGCTTTCTTT. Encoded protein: CAITPTGGNTEAFF.

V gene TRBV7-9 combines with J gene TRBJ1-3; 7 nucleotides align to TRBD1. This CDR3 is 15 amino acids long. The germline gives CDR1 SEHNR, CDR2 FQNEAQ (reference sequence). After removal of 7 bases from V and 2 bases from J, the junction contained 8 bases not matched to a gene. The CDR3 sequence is CASILFRGPGNTIYF. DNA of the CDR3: TGTGCCAGCATTCTTTTTAGGGGGCCTGGAAACACCATATATTTT.

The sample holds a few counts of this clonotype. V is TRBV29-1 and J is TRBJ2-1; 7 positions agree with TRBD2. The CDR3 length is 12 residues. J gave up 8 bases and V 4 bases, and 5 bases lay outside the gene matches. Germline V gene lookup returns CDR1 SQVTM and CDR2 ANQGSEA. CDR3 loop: CSVGAGAHEQFF. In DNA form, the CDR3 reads TGCAGCGTTGGTGCGGGAGCTCATGAGCAGTTCTTC.

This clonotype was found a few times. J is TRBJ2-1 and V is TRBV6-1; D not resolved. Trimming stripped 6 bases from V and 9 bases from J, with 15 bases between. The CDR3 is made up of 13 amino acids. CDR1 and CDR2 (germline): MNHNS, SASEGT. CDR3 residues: CASSPAPLLEQFF. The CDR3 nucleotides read TGTGCCAGCAGCCCTGCCCCACTACTTGAGCAGTTCTTC.

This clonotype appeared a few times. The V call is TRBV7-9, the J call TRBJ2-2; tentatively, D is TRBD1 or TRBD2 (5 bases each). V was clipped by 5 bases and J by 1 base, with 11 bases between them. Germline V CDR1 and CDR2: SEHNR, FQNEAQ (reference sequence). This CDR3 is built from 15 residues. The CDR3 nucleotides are TGTGCCAGCAGCAAGGGACGGCTGAACACCGGGGAGCTGTTTTTT. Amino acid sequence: CASSKGRLNTGELFF.